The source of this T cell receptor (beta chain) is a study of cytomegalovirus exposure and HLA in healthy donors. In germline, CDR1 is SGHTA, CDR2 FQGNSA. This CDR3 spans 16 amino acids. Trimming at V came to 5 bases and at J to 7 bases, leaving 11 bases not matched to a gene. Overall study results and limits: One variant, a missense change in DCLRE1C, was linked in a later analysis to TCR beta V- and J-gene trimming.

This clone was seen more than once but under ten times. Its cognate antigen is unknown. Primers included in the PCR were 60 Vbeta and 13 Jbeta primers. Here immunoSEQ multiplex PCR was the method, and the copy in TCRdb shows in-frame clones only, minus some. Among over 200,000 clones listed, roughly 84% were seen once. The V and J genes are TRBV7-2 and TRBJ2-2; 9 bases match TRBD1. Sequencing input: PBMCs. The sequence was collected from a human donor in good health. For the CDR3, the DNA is TGTGCCAGCAGCCCACGACAGGGGGGGACGGGCGGGGAGCTGTTTTTT. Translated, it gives CASSPRQGGTGGELFF.